One sample yielded the 17 T cell receptor beta chains listed below, sequenced in a study of blood T cell repertoires in COVID-19. Clones were sequenced by immunoSEQ multiplex PCR, and TCRdb holds only the in-frame ones, with some missing. The data contain about 100,000 clones, about 86% of them singletons. Sequencing was performed on PBMCs or T cells enriched from blood (not recorded which). All receptors come from a woman between 45 and 65 years old who had recovered from COVID-19.

This clone was recorded once. The V gene is TRBV28, the J gene TRBJ2-6, with 9 bases that match TRBD1. The CDR3 contains 18 residues. With 3 bases clipped from V and 1 base from J, the junction kept 7 bases outside the gene matches. CDR1 and CDR2 from the germline V gene are MDHEN and SYDVKM. The CDR3 region has the DNA TGTGCCAGCAGTTTTCTCGTACAGGGGGCTTCTGGGGCCAACGTCCTGACTTTC. Translation: CASSFLVQGASGANVLTF.

This clone was seen only a few times. The chain couples TRBV28 to TRBJ1-4; 7 nucleotides match TRBD1. CDR1 MDHEN and CDR2 SYDVKM come from the germline V gene. V shed 3 bases and J 6 bases; nucleotides not matched to a gene: 16. The CDR3 has 18 amino acids. In DNA form, the CDR3 reads TGTGCCAGCAGTTTCTCCACGTGGGACAGACTTATTTATGAAAAACTGTTTTTT. It codes for CASSFSTWDRLIYEKLFF.

This CDR3 is CATSAGIRDTQYF. The CDR3 bases are TGTGCCACTAGCGCCGGGATCAGAGATACGCAGTATTTT. The rearrangement links TRBV19 to TRBJ2-3; tentative D call: TRBD2 (6 bases). Germline lookup yields CDR1 LNHDA and CDR2 SQIVND (reference sequence). V was shortened by 10 bases and J by 5 bases, with 16 bases between the two germline ends. The CDR3 loop spans 13 amino acids.

The rearrangement uses TRBV6-5 and TRBJ2-6, with 7 bases fitting TRBD1. Germline V lookup: CDR1 MNHEY, CDR2 SVGAGI. Trimming at V came to 6 bases and at J to 3 bases, leaving 5 bases not matched to a gene. The CDR3 extends over 15 amino acids. The DNA of the CDR3 is TGTGCCAGCAGCACAGGGGAAAGTGGGGCCAACGTCCTGACTTTC. This translates into CASSTGESGANVLTF.

The chain recombines TRBV7-2 with TRBJ1-4; unclear D gene. Germline V CDR1 and CDR2: SGHTA, FQGNSA. Trimming shortened V by 5 bases and J by 1 base, and 11 bases separated the two germline ends. The CDR3 totals 15 residues. CDR3 loop: CASSVPRGTNEKLFF. CDR3 DNA sequence: TGTGCCAGCAGCGTACCTCGGGGAACTAATGAAAAACTGTTTTTT.

This clone was detected ten times or more. V gene TRBV12-3 or TRBV12-4 combines with J gene TRBJ2-1; TRBD2 is a possible D gene (5 bases). The V end lost 3 bases, the J end lost 5 bases, and 8 bases lay between the germline ends. The length of the CDR3 is 13 residues. The CDR3 here is CASSLREDNEQFF. The CDR3 DNA reads as TGTGCCAGCAGTTTGAGGGAAGACAATGAGCAGTTCTTC.

V usage is TRBV5-5 and J usage is TRBJ2-5; possible D gene TRBD2, 5 bases. V was clipped by 6 bases and J by 4 bases, with 22 bases between them. Germline CDR1 SGHKS, CDR2 YYEKEE (reference sequence). The CDR3 extends over 16 amino acids. CDR3 region: CASTFAPSRAGETQYF. The CDR3 DNA sequence: TGTGCCAGCACCTTTGCCCCCTCCCGGGCGGGAGAGACCCAGTACTTC. The full variable domain, rest sourced from reference TRBV5-5 and TRBJ2-5, is DAGVTQSPTHLIKTRGQQVTLRCSPISGHKSVSWYQQVLGQGPQFIFQYYEKEERGRGNFPDRFSARQFPNYSSELNVNALLLGDSALYLCASTFAPSRAGETQYFGPGTRLLVL.

CDR3 sequence reads: CASSEPGGAGYGYTF. In DNA form, the CDR3 reads TGTGCCAGCAGTGAACCAGGGGGCGCGGGCTATGGCTACACCTTC. This rearrangement joins TRBV6-1 to TRBJ1-2, with 8 bases that match TRBD1. Germline V gene sequence: CDR1 MNHNS, CDR2 SASEGT. The CDR3 covers 15 residues. J lost 4 bases, V lost 2 bases, and 6 bases had no gene match.

CDR3 sequence reads: CASSRDRGRNIQYF. In nucleotides, the CDR3 is TGTGCCAGCAGCCGGGACAGGGGGCGAAACATTCAGTACTTC. This chain connects TRBV5-4 to TRBJ2-4; 12 bases agree with TRBD1. The CDR3 is made up of 14 amino acids. V was pared by 4 bases and J by 6 bases, with 2 bases of the junction left unmatched. From germline, CDR1 is SGHNT and CDR2 YYREEE (reference sequence). Full variable domain (remainder filled in from reference TRBV5-4 and TRBJ2-4): ETGVTQSPTHLIKTRGQQVTLRCSSQSGHNTVSWYQQALGQGPQFIFQYYREEENGRGNFPPRFSGLQFPNYSSELNVNALELDDSALYLCASSRDRGRNIQYFGAGTRLSVL.

This sequence joins TRBV11-2 and TRBJ1-2; tentative D call: TRBD1 (6 bases). The CDR3 totals 13 residues. V lost 4 bases, J lost 3 bases, and 9 bases lay in between. Per germline, CDR1 SGHAT and CDR2 FQNNGV. CDR3 DNA: TGTGCCAGCAGCTCAAACAGGGACTATGGCTACACCTTC. This sequence encodes CASSSNRDYGYTF.

This chain connects TRBV3-1 (or the pseudogene TRBV3-2) to TRBJ1-2; D is possibly TRBD1 (5 bases). The V and J ends lost 0 bases and 12 bases respectively, with 11 bases between them. The CDR3 loop spans 12 amino acids. Germline V gives CDR1 LGHDT, CDR2 YNNKEL (reference sequence). The DNA for the CDR3 is TGTGCCAGCAGCCAAGAGGCGGGGGGGAACACCTTC. Translation: CASSQEAGGNTF.

V is TRBV10-1 and J is TRBJ2-7, with a tentative D call TRBD2 (6 bases). Germline CDR1 is WNHNN and CDR2 is SYGVQD (reference sequence). The V end lost 2 bases, the J end lost 9 bases, and 17 bases lay between the germline ends. The CDR3 is 14 residues long. The CDR3 loop is CASSETRDPHRQYF. CDR3 nucleotides: TGCGCCAGCAGTGAGACGCGGGACCCCCATCGGCAGTACTTC.

This clone counts as medium-sized. The chain links TRBV27 to TRBJ1-2; 9 bases line up with TRBD1. CDR1 and CDR2 (germline): MNHEY, SMNVEV (reference sequence). After removal of 3 bases from V and 0 bases from J, the junction contained 8 bases not matched to a gene. This CDR3 has 17 amino acids. The CDR3: CASSFWDRERSNYGYTF. The CDR3 nucleotides are TGTGCCAGCAGTTTTTGGGACAGGGAACGCTCTAACTATGGCTACACCTTC.

The CDR3 DNA sequence: TGTGCCAGCAGCCTAACCCCCGGGACAGCCGGGTACAGCTATGGCTACACCTTC. Translated, it gives CASSLTPGTAGYSYGYTF. The V gene is TRBV3-1 (or the pseudogene TRBV3-2), the J gene TRBJ1-2; 7 bases fit TRBD1. Germline-derived CDR1 and CDR2 are LGHDT and YNNKEL (reference sequence). V dropped 4 bases and J dropped 4; count of bases not matched to a gene: 18. The CDR3 length is 18 residues.

The rearrangement links TRBV4-1 to TRBJ1-2; TRBD1 aligns across 7 bases. CDR3 size: 15 residues. The V segment lost 0 bases and the J segment 10 bases; nucleotides outside the gene matches: 11. CDR1 and CDR2 (germline): MGHRA, YSYEKL. The DNA of the CDR3 is TGCGCCAGCAGCCAAGATCCGCGGGACAGCAGCTTCTACACCTTC. The encoded protein is CASSQDPRDSSFYTF.

The chain employs TRBV7-2 and TRBJ2-1; perhaps TRBD2 as D (5 bases). The V and J ends lost 3 bases and 0 bases respectively, with 9 bases between them. The CDR3 runs 15 residues. Germline values: CDR1 SGHTA, CDR2 FQGNSA. For the CDR3, the DNA is TGTGCCAGCAGCTTTAGCGTCAGCTCCTACAATGAGCAGTTCTTC. It is translated as CASSFSVSSYNEQFF.

The chain uses TRBV9 and TRBJ2-1, with TRBD1 matching 8 bases. Per the germline V gene, CDR1 is SGDLS and CDR2 is YYNGEE. V gave up 3 bases and J gave up 0 bases; unmatched junction bases: 5. CDR3 length: 16 residues. The CDR3 loop is CASSATGTGSYNEQFF. The CDR3 DNA reads as TGTGCCAGCAGCGCAACCGGGACAGGCTCCTACAATGAGCAGTTCTTC.